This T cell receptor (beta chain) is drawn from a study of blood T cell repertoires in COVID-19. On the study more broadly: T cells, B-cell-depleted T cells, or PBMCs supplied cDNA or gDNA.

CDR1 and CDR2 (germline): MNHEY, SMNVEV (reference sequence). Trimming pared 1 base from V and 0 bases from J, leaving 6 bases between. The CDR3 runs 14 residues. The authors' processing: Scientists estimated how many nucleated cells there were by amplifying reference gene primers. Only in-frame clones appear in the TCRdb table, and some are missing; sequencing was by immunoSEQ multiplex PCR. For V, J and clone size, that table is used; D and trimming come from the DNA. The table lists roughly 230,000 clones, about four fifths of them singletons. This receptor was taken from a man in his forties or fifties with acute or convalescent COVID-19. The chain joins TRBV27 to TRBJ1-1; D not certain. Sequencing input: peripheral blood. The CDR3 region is CASSLYGVNTEAFF. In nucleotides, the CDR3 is TGTGCCAGCAGTTTATACGGAGTGAACACTGAAGCTTTCTTT.